The 30 T cell receptor beta chains below all came from one sample that was sequenced in a study of cytomegalovirus exposure and HLA in healthy donors. The PCR had 60 Vbeta and 13 Jbeta primers. Using immunoSEQ multiplex PCR, the repertoire was profiled, and TCRdb retains in-frame clones only, with some absent. Counted here are 180,000 or so clones, just over 75% occurring once; the ten biggest clones make up 3.5% to 4.5%. Input material: PBMCs. These receptors all stem from a woman aged 55-69 years in good health and CMV-seropositive.

The genes are TRBV28 and TRBJ1-2; D is possibly TRBD1 (5 bases). V was pared by 5 bases and J by 12 bases, with 16 bases between. The CDR3 spans 12 residues. Germline values: CDR1 MDHEN, CDR2 SYDVKM. Here the CDR3 DNA reads TGTGCCAGCAGTACCCCAGGGAGGTTCGACACCTTC. This translates into CASSTPGRFDTF.

This chain uses TRBV2 with TRBJ2-7; a weak D match, TRBD2 (6 bases). The germline CDR1 and CDR2 sequences are SNHLY and FYNNEI. V lost 6 bases and J 5 bases, leaving 23 bases between the germline ends. The CDR3 is 16 residues long. CDR3 amino acids: CASSLLLASTSHEQYF. The CDR3 DNA reads as TGTGCCAGCAGCCTTCTACTAGCCTCAACTTCACACGAGCAGTACTTC.

The chain uses TRBV28 and TRBJ2-6, with 8 positions matching TRBD1. From germline, CDR1 is MDHEN and CDR2 SYDVKM. This CDR3 has 16 residues. J was trimmed by 0 bases and V by 6 bases; bases with no gene match: 4. CDR3 in DNA: TGTGCCAGCAGATCAACAGGGGGCTCTGGGGCCAACGTCCTGACTTTC. Translation gives CASRSTGGSGANVLTF.

The V gene is TRBV9, the J gene TRBJ2-6; the match to TRBD1 covers 7 bases. J gave up 1 base and V 0 bases, and 25 bases lay outside the gene matches. Germline V gene sequence: CDR1 SGDLS, CDR2 YYNGEE. The CDR3 has 24 residues. CDR3 DNA sequence: TGTGCCAGCAGCGTAGGAGGAGATAACAGGGGTGGTTTTCTTTCGAGATCTGGGGCCAACGTCCTGACTTTC. Its protein product is CASSVGGDNRGGFLSRSGANVLTF.

A few counts support this clone. V gene TRBV7-9 combines with J gene TRBJ2-1; TRBD2 matches at 9 bases. The CDR3 is made up of 15 amino acids. Germline V lookup: CDR1 SEHNR, CDR2 FQNEAQ (reference sequence). Trimming removed 5 bases from V and 5 bases from J; junction bases left unmatched: 7. Written as DNA, the CDR3 is TGTGCCAGCAGCCTCCGGGGCGGGGGGGACAATGAGCAGTTCTTC. Its protein product is CASSLRGGGDNEQFF.

CDR3 in amino acids: CASSLPGQGLIKYF. The CDR3 nucleotides are TGTGCCAGCAGCCTACCGGGACAGGGTTTAATCAAGTACTTC. V is TRBV14 and J is TRBJ2-7; 9 nucleotides line up with TRBD1. The ends lost 4 bases at V and 11 bases at J; junction bases unmatched: 12. The CDR3 contains 14 residues. Germline CDR1 and CDR2: SGHDN and FVKESK.

This chain joins TRBV30 and TRBJ1-4, with 7 bases that match TRBD1. V shed 3 bases, J shed 0 bases, and the junction held 4 bases outside the gene matches. CDR3 length equals 15 residues. CDR1 is GTSNPN, CDR2 SVGIG, per germline (reference sequence). The CDR3 DNA reads TGTGCCTGGAGCCACACAGGGGCAACTAATGAAAAACTGTTTTTT. This encodes CAWSHTGATNEKLFF.

The V gene is TRBV4-1, the J gene TRBJ2-1, with 7 bases identical to TRBD2. Germline CDR1 and CDR2: MGHRA and YSYEKL. This CDR3 spans 17 amino acids. V was clipped by 5 bases and J by 0 bases; unmatched bases: 10. The CDR3 protein is CASSATLAPGSYNEQFF. As DNA, the CDR3 is TGCGCCAGCAGCGCTACACTAGCGCCCGGCTCCTACAATGAGCAGTTCTTC.

The chain couples TRBV5-4 to TRBJ1-1; no clear D gene. The V end lost 0 bases, the J end lost 6 bases, and 12 bases lay between the germline ends. The germline CDR1 and CDR2 sequences are SGHNT and YYREEE (reference sequence). The CDR3 spans 14 residues. The CDR3 sequence is CASSLAQPNAEAFF. The CDR3, as DNA: TGTGCCAGCAGCTTGGCACAGCCTAACGCTGAAGCTTTCTTT.

The chain employs TRBV5-4 and TRBJ2-1; 7 bases agree with TRBD1. Trimming at V came to 4 bases and at J to 7 bases, leaving 14 bases not matched to a gene. This CDR3 spans 16 amino acids. Per the germline V gene, CDR1 is SGHNT and CDR2 is YYREEE (reference sequence). The CDR3 region has the DNA TGTGCCAGCAGCACCTATAGCGAGGGGGCTACGAATGAGCAGTTCTTC. Its translation: CASSTYSEGATNEQFF.

This chain joins TRBV4-2 and TRBJ2-7, with a tentative D call TRBD2 (5 bases). The CDR3 loop spans 12 amino acids. The V end was cut by 4 bases, the J end by 3 bases, with 7 bases between. Per germline, CDR1 LGHNA and CDR2 YNFKEQ. CDR3 residues: CASSRAGYEQYF. For the CDR3, the DNA is TGTGCCAGCAGCCGGGCGGGCTACGAGCAGTACTTC.

The chain carries TRBV2 and TRBJ2-5, with 7 bases lining up with TRBD1. J lost 1 base, V lost 5 bases, and 1 base had no gene match. CDR1 is SNHLY, CDR2 FYNNEI, per germline. The CDR3 is 13 residues long. CDR3 region: CASSRDSQETQYF. The CDR3 DNA reads as TGTGCCAGCAGTCGGGACAGCCAAGAGACCCAGTACTTC.

The DNA for the CDR3 is TGTGCCAGCAGTTACTCGACAGGAAGAGACACTGAAGCTTTCTTT. Translating gives CASSYSTGRDTEAFF. The V gene is TRBV6-5, the J gene TRBJ1-1; D is possibly TRBD1 (6 bases). Germline loops: CDR1 MNHEY, CDR2 SVGAGI. The CDR3 has 15 amino acids. Between the trimmed V and J ends, which lost 0 bases and 3 bases, there was a span of 11 bases.

As concerns this clone: The same CDR3 arises from other DNA sequences in this sample as well. V is TRBV9 and J is TRBJ2-2; a weak D match, TRBD2 (5 bases). V gave up 0 bases and J gave up 0 bases, with 6 bases separating them. Germline lookup yields CDR1 SGDLS and CDR2 YYNGEE. The CDR3 has 15 amino acids. The CDR3 loop reads CASSVGGANTGELFF. As DNA, the CDR3 is TGTGCCAGCAGCGTAGGGGGAGCGAACACCGGGGAGCTGTTTTTT. The whole variable domain, remainder taken from reference TRBV9 and TRBJ2-2, is DSGVTQTPKHLITATGQRVTLRCSPRSGDLSVYWYQQSLDQGLQFLIQYYNGEERAKGNILERFSAQQFPDLHSELNLSSLELGDSALYFCASSVGGANTGELFFGEGSRLTVL.

As regards this clone: Compared with germline, one end of the junction differs, possibly owing to a read error. The V and J genes are TRBV20-1 and TRBJ1-2; D unclear. The germline CDR1 and CDR2 sequences are DFQATT and SNEGSKA (reference sequence). This CDR3 spans 9 amino acids. The CDR3 region is CSASTVEGF. For the CDR3, the DNA is TGCAGTGCTAGCACAGTCGAGGGCTTC.

The gene calls are TRBV5-4 and TRBJ1-2; 9 bases align to TRBD1. Germline values: CDR1 SGHNT, CDR2 YYREEE (reference sequence). Trimming cost V 4 bases and J 4 bases; bases outside gene matches: 5. The CDR3 has 14 residues. DNA for the CDR3: TGTGCCAGCAGCCCCGGACAGGGGTTCTATGGCTACACCTTC. Its translation: CASSPGQGFYGYTF.

The CDR3 DNA reads as TGTGCCAGCAGCCCTACAGGGGGCGCGACTGAAGCTTTCTTT. It translates to CASSPTGGATEAFF. The chain recombines TRBV5-6 with TRBJ1-1, with TRBD1 matching over 9 bases. This CDR3 is built from 14 residues. V was pared by 4 bases and J by 5 bases, with 6 bases of the junction left unmatched. CDR1 SGHDT and CDR2 YYEEEE come from the germline V gene.

This rearrangement joins TRBV28 to TRBJ1-1, with 8 bases matching TRBD1. Germline loops: CDR1 MDHEN, CDR2 SYDVKM. J gave up 3 bases and V 6 bases, and 12 bases lay outside the gene matches. The CDR3 sequence is 16 residues long. The CDR3 protein is CASSPRDRPFYTEAFF. The CDR3 bases are TGTGCCAGCAGCCCCCGGGACAGGCCCTTTTACACTGAAGCTTTCTTT.

The chain recombines TRBV7-2 with TRBJ2-7, with 11 bases identical to TRBD2. The germline CDR1 and CDR2 sequences are SGHTA and FQGNSA. This CDR3 is 15 amino acids long. Trimming at V came to 6 bases and at J to 4 bases, leaving 8 bases not matched to a gene. The CDR3 reads CASSRTTSGAYEQYF. The DNA for the CDR3 is TGTGCCAGCAGTCGTACGACTAGCGGGGCGTACGAGCAGTACTTC.

The chain recombines TRBV4-2 with TRBJ2-3; possibly TRBD2 for D (6 bases). There are 16 residues in the CDR3. CDR1 LGHNA and CDR2 YNFKEQ come from the germline V gene. V was trimmed by 4 bases and J by 1 base, leaving 15 bases between them. The CDR3 region is CASSRRGGVGTDTQYF. The CDR3 DNA reads TGTGCCAGCAGCCGACGTGGAGGGGTGGGCACAGATACGCAGTATTTT.

This clone was detected only a few times. DNA of the CDR3: TGTGCCAGCAGTCTAGGGACAGGGTCCTCCTACGAGCAGTACTTC. Translation: CASSLGTGSSYEQYF. The chain uses TRBV6-1 and TRBJ2-7, with TRBD1 matching over 9 bases. The CDR3 is 15 residues long. Germline lookup yields CDR1 MNHNS and CDR2 SASEGT. The J segment lost 0 bases and the V segment lost 5 bases, leaving 5 bases of the junction unmatched.

This clone has a handful of counts. The chain employs TRBV11-3 and TRBJ2-3; D might be TRBD1 (6 bases). The length of the CDR3 is 12 residues. Germline CDR1 and CDR2: SGHNT and YENEEA. Trimming left V 3 bases short and J 5 bases short, with 6 bases between. The CDR3 loop is CASSFRGDTQYF. The CDR3 coding sequence is TGTGCCAGCAGCTTCAGGGGAGATACGCAGTATTTT.

This clone has just a few counts. The rearrangement joins TRBV6-6 to TRBJ2-7, with D perhaps matching TRBD2 (5 bases). There are 12 residues in the CDR3. The V gene's germline CDR1 is MNHNY and CDR2 SVGAGI (reference sequence). V was trimmed by 5 bases and J by 6 bases, leaving 11 bases between them. CDR3 in DNA: TGTGCCAGCAGTCGGACTGGAGGCGAGCAGTACTTC. Translated: CASSRTGGEQYF.

The genes are TRBV4-2 and TRBJ1-6; 12 bases map to TRBD1. CDR3 length: 18 amino acids. V lost 4 bases to trimming and J lost 10 bases; unmatched junction nucleotides: 14. Germline lookup yields CDR1 LGHNA and CDR2 YNFKEQ. For the CDR3, the DNA is TGTGCCAGCAGCCGATCCGGGACAGGGGGCAGGGTGGGATCACCCCTCCACTTT. As protein: CASSRSGTGGRVGSPLHF.

Here the CDR3 DNA reads TGTGCCAGCAGCGCTACTCCGGTGGGCAACTACGAGCAGTACTTC. Translating gives CASSATPVGNYEQYF. The chain recombines TRBV6-1 with TRBJ2-7, with D hard to call. V lost 6 bases to trimming and J lost 3 bases, with 18 bases between them. Per germline, CDR1 MNHNS and CDR2 SASEGT. CDR3 size: 15 residues.

This sequence joins TRBV19 and TRBJ1-5; D is unclear. The V and J ends lost 1 base and 1 base respectively, with 8 bases between them. CDR3 length: 15 amino acids. Germline V gene data show CDR1 as LNHDA and CDR2 as SQIVND (reference sequence). The CDR3 sequence: CASSIGRRSNQPQHF. DNA for the CDR3: TGTGCCAGTAGTATAGGGAGGAGAAGCAATCAGCCCCAGCATTTT.

The J gene is TRBJ1-5, the V gene TRBV28; unclear D gene. This CDR3 is built from 14 residues. CDR1 MDHEN and CDR2 SYDVKM come from the germline V gene. Trimming took 6 bases from V and 0 from J, leaving 9 bases between them. The CDR3 sequence is CASSSVDSNQPQHF. The CDR3 DNA is TGTGCCAGCAGCTCCGTAGATAGCAATCAGCCCCAGCATTTT.

The chain couples TRBV30 to TRBJ1-1; D call uncertain. This CDR3 contains 11 residues. Between the trimmed V and J ends, which lost 5 bases and 11 bases, there was a span of 15 bases. Germline V gives CDR1 GTSNPN, CDR2 SVGIG (reference sequence). The CDR3 sequence is CAWLAGARAFF. The DNA of the CDR3 is TGTGCCTGGCTGGCGGGAGCCCGCGCTTTCTTT.

This rearrangement joins TRBV27 to TRBJ2-3, with 9 positions matching TRBD2. V shed 3 bases and J 6 bases; nucleotides not matched to a gene: 10. This CDR3 region has 16 residues. Germline values: CDR1 MNHEY, CDR2 SMNVEV (reference sequence). The CDR3 DNA reads as TGTGCCAGCAGTTTCCGTCTAGCGGGGAAGGGGGATACGCAGTATTTT. It yields the protein CASSFRLAGKGDTQYF.

CDR3 protein: CASAAGSYRGEQFF. The CDR3 DNA sequence: TGTGCCAGTGCCGCCGGGTCCTACCGCGGTGAGCAGTTCTTC. V usage is TRBV28 and J usage is TRBJ2-1, with D uncertain. Trimming pared 9 bases from V and 9 bases from J, leaving 21 bases between. Germline-derived CDR1 and CDR2 are MDHEN and SYDVKM. CDR3 size: 14 residues.